What follows describes a single TCR beta chain. The data derive from a study of technical replicates of blood from four donors. Using immunoSEQ multiplex PCR, the repertoire was profiled, and TCRdb retains in-frame clones only, with some absent. The sample includes around 85,000 clones, about 94% of them seen just once. This receptor was identified in a human donor in good health. Sample: T cells isolated from PBMCs.

The CDR3 DNA sequence: TGCGCCAGCAGCATTTACTACGAGCAGTACTTC. It codes for CASSIYYEQYF. This rearrangement joins TRBV5-1 to TRBJ2-7; D gene unclear. Trimming stripped 4 bases from V and 3 bases from J, with 5 bases between. The germline gives CDR1 SGHRS, CDR2 YFSETQ. The CDR3 runs to 11 residues.